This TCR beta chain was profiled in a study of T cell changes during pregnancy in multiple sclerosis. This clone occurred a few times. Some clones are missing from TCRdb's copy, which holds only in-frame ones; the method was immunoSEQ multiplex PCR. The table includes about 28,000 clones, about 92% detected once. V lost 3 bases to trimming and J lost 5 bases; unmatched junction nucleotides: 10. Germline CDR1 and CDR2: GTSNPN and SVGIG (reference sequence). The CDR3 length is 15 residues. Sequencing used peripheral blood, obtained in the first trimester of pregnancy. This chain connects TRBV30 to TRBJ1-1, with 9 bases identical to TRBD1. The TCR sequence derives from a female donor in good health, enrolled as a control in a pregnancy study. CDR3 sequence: CAWSNPGQGHTEAFF. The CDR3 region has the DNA TGTGCCTGGAGCAATCCGGGACAGGGCCATACTGAAGCTTTCTTT.